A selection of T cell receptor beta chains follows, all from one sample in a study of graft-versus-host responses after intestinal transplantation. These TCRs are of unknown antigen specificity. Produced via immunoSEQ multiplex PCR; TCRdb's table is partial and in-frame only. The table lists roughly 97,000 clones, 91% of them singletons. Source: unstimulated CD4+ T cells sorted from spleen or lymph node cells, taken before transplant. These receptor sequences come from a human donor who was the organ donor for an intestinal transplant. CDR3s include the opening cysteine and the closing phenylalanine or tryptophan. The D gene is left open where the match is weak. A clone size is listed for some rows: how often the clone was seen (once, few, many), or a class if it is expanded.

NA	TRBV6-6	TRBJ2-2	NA	CASRPRTTDTGELFF	TGTGCCAGCAGGCCCCGGACTACAGACACCGGGGAGCTGTTTTTT
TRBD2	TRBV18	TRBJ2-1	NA	CASSRTSGGHNEQFF	TGTGCCAGCTCTCGGACTAGCGGGGGGCACAATGAGCAGTTCTTC
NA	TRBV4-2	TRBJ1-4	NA	CASSLLGGGNNEKLFF	TGTGCCAGCAGCCTTCTCGGTGGGGGGAATAATGAAAAACTGTTTTTT
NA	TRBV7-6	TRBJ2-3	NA	CASSLDGGGTDTQYF	TGTGCCAGCAGCTTAGACGGCGGGGGCACAGATACGCAGTATTTT
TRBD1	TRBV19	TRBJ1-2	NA	CASSRRDRSYGYTF	TGTGCCAGTTCACGCCGGGACAGGTCCTATGGCTACACCTTC
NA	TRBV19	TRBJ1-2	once	CASSIRPGLINYGYTF	TGTGCCAGTAGTATCAGGCCTGGGCTGATAAACTATGGCTACACCTTC
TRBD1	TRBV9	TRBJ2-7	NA	CASSVGDRGYYEQYF	TGTGCCAGCAGCGTAGGGGACAGGGGTTACTACGAGCAGTACTTC
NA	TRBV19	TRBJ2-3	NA	CASSIPTDTQYF	TGTGCCAGTAGTATTCCTACAGATACGCAGTATTTT
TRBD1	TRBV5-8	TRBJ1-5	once	CASSLRGHSNQPQHF	TGTGCCAGCAGCTTGAGGGGGCATAGCAATCAGCCCCAGCATTTT
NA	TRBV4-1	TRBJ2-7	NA	CASSQATGNQYEQYF	TGCGCCAGCAGCCAAGCCACAGGGAATCAGTACGAGCAGTACTTC
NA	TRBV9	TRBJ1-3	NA	CASSVDPGLLAGNTIYF	TGTGCCAGCAGCGTAGACCCGGGACTATTAGCTGGAAACACCATATATTTT
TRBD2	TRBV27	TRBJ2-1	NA	CASSREASGAYNEQFF	TGTGCCAGCAGCCGGGAGGCGAGCGGGGCATACAATGAGCAGTTCTTC
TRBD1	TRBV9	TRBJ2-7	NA	CASSVGGQPYEQYF	TGTGCCAGCAGCGTAGGGGGACAGCCCTACGAGCAGTACTTC
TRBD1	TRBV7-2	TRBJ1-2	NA	CASSWDRNYGYTF	TGTGCCAGCAGCTGGGACAGGAACTATGGCTACACCTTC
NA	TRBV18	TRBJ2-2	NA	CASSPVLTGELFF	TGTGCCAGCTCACCAGTGTTAACAGGGGAGCTGTTTTTT
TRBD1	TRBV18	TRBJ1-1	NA	CASSTDRVRTEAFF	TGTGCCAGCTCAACGGACAGGGTAAGGACTGAAGCTTTCTTT
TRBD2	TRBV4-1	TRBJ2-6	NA	CASSQPREGGANVLTF	TGCGCCAGCAGCCAACCGCGGGAGGGTGGGGCCAACGTCCTGACTTTC
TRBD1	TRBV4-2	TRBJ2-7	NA	CASSLPGTGVYEQYF	TGTGCCAGCAGCCTCCCCGGGACAGGGGTCTACGAGCAGTACTTC
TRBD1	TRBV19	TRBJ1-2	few	CASSIAPDRVYGYTF	TGTGCCAGTAGTATAGCCCCGGACAGGGTATATGGCTACACCTTC
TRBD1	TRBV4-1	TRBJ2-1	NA	CASSQVRGPRVFF	TGCGCCAGCAGCCAAGTTAGGGGGCCGAGGGTGTTCTTC
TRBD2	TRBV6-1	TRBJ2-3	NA	CASRTERGAKDTQYF	TGTGCCAGCAGGACGGAGCGGGGGGCTAAAGATACGCAGTATTTT
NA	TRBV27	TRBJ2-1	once	CASLSIGIPTPYNEQFF	TGTGCCAGCTTGAGTATCGGGATCCCGACCCCATACAATGAGCAGTTCTTC
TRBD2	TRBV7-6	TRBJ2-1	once	CASSRTSGGVSYNEQFF	TGTGCCAGCAGCCGGACTAGCGGGGGGGTGTCCTACAATGAGCAGTTCTTC
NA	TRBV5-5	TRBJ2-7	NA	CASSLIVGSSYEQYF	TGTGCCAGCAGCTTGATCGTGGGGAGCTCCTACGAGCAGTACTTC
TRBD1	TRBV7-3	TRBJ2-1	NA	CASSSPGQGIRNEQFF	TGTGCCAGCAGCTCTCCGGGACAGGGGATTCGAAATGAGCAGTTCTTC
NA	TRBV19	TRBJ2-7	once	CASSETVSSPYEQYF	TGTGCCAGTAGTGAGACAGTTTCTTCCCCCTACGAGCAGTACTTC
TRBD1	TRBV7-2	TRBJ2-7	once	CASSPTGTGNYEQYF	TGTGCCAGCAGCCCAACCGGGACAGGAAATTACGAGCAGTACTTC
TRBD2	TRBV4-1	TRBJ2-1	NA	CASSRLAGSYNEQFF	TGCGCCAGCAGCCGACTAGCGGGCTCCTACAATGAGCAGTTCTTC
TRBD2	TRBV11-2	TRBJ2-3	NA	CASSLGMLRGGEDTQYF	TGTGCCAGCAGCTTAGGAATGTTGCGGGGGGGGGAAGATACGCAGTATTTT
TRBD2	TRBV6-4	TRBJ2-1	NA	CASSDSGGYNEQFF	TGTGCCAGCAGTGATAGCGGGGGCTACAATGAGCAGTTCTTC
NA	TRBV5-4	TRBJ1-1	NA	CASSLKGRWTEAFF	TGTGCCAGCAGCTTGAAGGGGCGATGGACTGAAGCTTTCTTT
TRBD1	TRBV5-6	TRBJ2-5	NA	CASSLPGQGSETQYF	TGTGCCAGCAGCCTACCGGGACAGGGCTCTGAGACCCAGTACTTC
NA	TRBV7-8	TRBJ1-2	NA	CASSLSPPDRKVYGYTF	TGTGCCAGCAGCTTATCCCCCCCCGACAGGAAAGTCTATGGCTACACCTTC
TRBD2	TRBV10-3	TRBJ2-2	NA	CASSGGAPGTGELFF	TGTGCCTCTAGCGGGGGGGCCCCGGGCACCGGGGAGCTGTTTTTT
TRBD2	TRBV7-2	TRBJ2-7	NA	CASSPSWRGTSYEQYF	TGTGCCAGCAGCCCTTCATGGCGGGGGACCTCCTACGAGCAGTACTTC
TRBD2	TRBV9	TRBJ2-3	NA	CASSVPSGGTTDTQYF	TGTGCCAGCAGCGTCCCTAGCGGGGGGACCACAGATACGCAGTATTTT
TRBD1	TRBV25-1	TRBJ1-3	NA	CASSEAAGGVWGNTIYF	TGTGCCAGCAGTGAAGCTGCAGGGGGCGTTTGGGGAAACACCATATATTTT
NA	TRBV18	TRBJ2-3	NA	CASSPRGSSTDTQYF	TGTGCCAGCTCACCACGCGGTTCTAGCACAGATACGCAGTATTTT
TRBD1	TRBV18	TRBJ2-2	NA	CASSPQRQGNTGELFF	TGTGCCAGCTCACCACAGAGACAGGGGAACACCGGGGAGCTGTTTTTT
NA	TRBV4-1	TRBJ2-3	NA	CASSQLRGSTDTQYF	TGCGCCAGCAGCCAACTACGGGGGAGCACAGATACGCAGTATTTT
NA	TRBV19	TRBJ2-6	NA	CASSISRRSSSGANVLTF	TGTGCCAGTAGTATATCTCGTCGGAGTAGCTCTGGGGCCAACGTCCTGACTTTC
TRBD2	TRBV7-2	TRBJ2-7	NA	CASSIGTSGGAYEQYF	TGTGCCAGCAGCATCGGGACTAGCGGGGGGGCTTACGAGCAGTACTTC
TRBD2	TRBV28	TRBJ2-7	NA	CASSLSASGGYEQYF	TGTGCCAGCAGTTTATCCGCTAGCGGGGGCTACGAGCAGTACTTC
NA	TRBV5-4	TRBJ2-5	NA	CASRSSGVRDQETQYF	TGTGCCAGCAGGTCCTCCGGTGTCAGGGACCAAGAGACCCAGTACTTC
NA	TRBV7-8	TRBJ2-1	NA	CASSSRVNEQFF	TGTGCCAGCAGCTCCAGGGTCAATGAGCAGTTCTTC
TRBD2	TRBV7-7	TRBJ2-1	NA	CASSSGEGNEQFF	TGTGCCAGCAGCTCGGGGGAGGGCAATGAGCAGTTCTTC
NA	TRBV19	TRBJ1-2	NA	CASSIDPHAGGYTF	TGTGCCAGTAGTATAGATCCCCATGCGGGCGGCTACACCTTC
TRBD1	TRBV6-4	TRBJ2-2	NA	CASKYRGDTGELFF	TGTGCCAGCAAATACAGGGGAGACACCGGGGAGCTGTTTTTT
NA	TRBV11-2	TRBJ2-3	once	CASSLRQGTDTQYF	TGTGCCAGCAGCTTAAGGCAGGGGACAGATACGCAGTATTTT